Below are 2 T cell receptor beta chains sequenced from a single sample in a study of blood T cell repertoires in COVID-19. TCRdb's copy holds only in-frame clones and misses some; the assay was immunoSEQ multiplex PCR. The sample records 110,000 to 150,000 clones, 79% being singletons. Sequencing was done on a sample of peripheral blood. These receptors came from a man aged 60 to 75 with acute or convalescent COVID-19.

This chain connects TRBV28 to TRBJ2-5, with 7 bases lining up with TRBD1. The CDR3 length is 13 residues. The junction had 4 bases not matched to a gene; V was cut back by 7 bases and J by 2 bases. Germline CDR1 reads MDHEN; CDR2 reads SYDVKM. The CDR3 sequence is CASTMGQQETQYF. The CDR3 DNA sequence: TGTGCCAGCACCATGGGACAGCAAGAGACCCAGTACTTC.

V usage is TRBV11-2 and J usage is TRBJ2-5, with D possibly TRBD2 on 5 matching bases. The CDR3 has 15 residues. Germline lookup yields CDR1 SGHAT and CDR2 FQNNGV. Trimming took off 1 base at V and 1 base at J, with 10 bases between the two ends. The CDR3 sequence: CASSLAPGLQETQYF. CDR3 DNA sequence: TGTGCCAGCAGCTTAGCGCCAGGACTCCAAGAGACCCAGTACTTC.